These 11 T cell receptor beta chains originate from one sample sequenced in a study of T-cell memory formation after mild COVID-19 (dated by TCRdb to about 2021). The library was generated by 5' RACE. TCRdb shows the sequencer as Illumina NovaSeq 6000. Using fastp trimming at Q25 and MiXCR clonotype assembly, TCRdb reanalyzed the public sequencing data and kept in-frame beta chains. Rows with a matching CDR3 protein are joined into one entry that keeps the most common DNA and genes. Recorded for this sample are more than 35,000 distinct CDR3 sequences; approximately 9.6% of them occurred a single time. Around 11% of the sample rests with the top ten. Sequencing used PBMCs or a T cell subset sorted from them (not recorded which). The receptors derive from an adult woman who had mild COVID-19 (a few samples of this study predate the infection). The sample titles of this study are shuffled in the database, so cell type and time point are left out; the donor was told from shared clones.

The chain has TRBV21-1 and TRBJ1-2. TRBV21-1 is listed as a pseudogene. This CDR3 is 16 amino acids long. The CDR3 DNA reads TGTGCCAGCAGCAAGATATTCTGGGACGGACTATATGGCTACACCTTC. The encoded protein is CASSKIFWDGLYGYTF.

The chain recombines TRBV5-1 with TRBJ1-2; the match to TRBD1 covers 8 bases. The CDR3 totals 14 residues. CDR1 SGHRS and CDR2 YFSETQ come from the germline V gene. The V gene end was trimmed by 4 bases and the J gene end by 4 bases; junction bases not matched to a gene: 6. The chain's CDR3 is CASSRTGGIYGYTF. The CDR3 region has the DNA TGCGCCAGCAGCCGCACAGGGGGTATCTATGGCTACACCTTC.

The genes are TRBV25-1 and TRBJ2-1; D might be TRBD1 or TRBD2, each matching 7 bases. Germline V gives CDR1 MGHDK, CDR2 SYGVNS. V was pared by 2 bases and J by 3 bases, with 11 bases between. This CDR3 is 15 amino acids long. The CDR3 sequence is CASSEGRGGYNEQFF. The CDR3 DNA sequence: TGTGCCAGCAGTGAAGGCAGGGGGGGCTACAATGAGCAGTTCTTC.

This clonotype showed up just a few times. This chain connects TRBV11-2 to TRBJ2-7; a weak D match, TRBD1 (6 bases). Looked up from germline, CDR1 is SGHAT and CDR2 is FQNNGV. The CDR3 has 14 amino acids. Between the trimmed V and J ends, which lost 6 bases and 2 bases, there was a span of 14 bases. The DNA for the CDR3 is TGTGCCAGCAGGGAAGACAGGCTCGCCTACGAGCAGTACTTC. This translates into CASREDRLAYEQYF. The complete variable domain, with remaining parts taken from reference TRBV11-2 and TRBJ2-7, reads EAGVAQSPRYKIIEKRQSVAFWCNPISGHATLYWYQQILGQGPKLLIQFQNNGVVDDSQLPKDRFSAERLKGVDSTLKIQPAKLEDSAVYLCASREDRLAYEQYFGPGTRLTVT.

The gene calls are TRBV29-1 and TRBJ1-2; the D is unclear. The germline CDR1 and CDR2 sequences are SQVTM and ANQGSEA. The CDR3 is 14 residues long. Trimming took 1 base from V and 8 from J, leaving 17 bases between them. CDR3 DNA sequence: TGCAGCGTTGAAGTTCCGGACGGTGCGAGAGGCTACACCTTC. It yields the protein CSVEVPDGARGYTF.

This sequence joins TRBV25-1 and TRBJ1-5, with 8 nucleotides matching TRBD1. This CDR3 is built from 14 residues. The V gene end was trimmed by 1 base and the J gene end by 7 bases; junction bases not matched to a gene: 3. Germline-derived CDR1 and CDR2 are MGHDK and SYGVNS. The CDR3 DNA reads as TGTGCCAGCAGTGAATCGACAGGGGTACAGCCCCAGCATTTT. Translating gives CASSESTGVQPQHF.

The chain recombines TRBV30 with TRBJ1-2; D is uncertain. The CDR3 spans 13 residues. The germline CDR1 and CDR2 sequences are GTSNPN and SVGIG (reference sequence). Trimming took 2 bases from V and 10 from J, leaving 17 bases between them. CDR3 bases: TGTGCCTGGAGTTCCCCCAAAACGGGTAACTACACCTTC. It encodes CAWSSPKTGNYTF.

This clonotype was observed a handful of times. The rearrangement uses TRBV7-6 and TRBJ1-3; D is undetermined. Germline V gives CDR1 SGHVS, CDR2 FNYEAQ. Trimming stripped 5 bases from V and 2 bases from J, with 10 bases between. The CDR3 has 14 residues. The CDR3 coding sequence is TGTGCCAGCAGCACCGCTGCCACTGGAAACACCATATATTTT. As protein: CASSTAATGNTIYF.

This clonotype has a handful of counts. The chain couples TRBV2 to TRBJ1-3; D call uncertain. Trimming left V 4 bases short and J 0 bases short, with 10 bases between. Germline lookup yields CDR1 SNHLY and CDR2 FYNNEI. The CDR3 runs 15 residues. CDR3: CASSGVGISGNTIYF. The CDR3 DNA sequence: TGTGCCAGCAGTGGAGTCGGGATCTCTGGAAACACCATATATTTT.

This clonotype was seen more than once but under ten times. This sequence joins TRBV4-1 and TRBJ2-6; D remains ambiguous. Germline V gives CDR1 MGHRA, CDR2 YSYEKL. Between the trimmed V and J ends, which lost 4 bases and 1 base, there was a span of 14 bases. This CDR3 spans 17 amino acids. The CDR3 region is CASSLTTQASGANVLTF. DNA for the CDR3: TGCGCCAGCAGCCTAACAACTCAGGCATCTGGGGCCAACGTCCTGACTTTC.

The V and J genes are TRBV11-2 and TRBJ2-3; weak D call: TRBD2 (5 bases). V was cut by 4 bases and J by 1 base, with 9 bases left in between. The germline CDR1 and CDR2 sequences are SGHAT and FQNNGV. This CDR3 spans 14 amino acids. The CDR3 coding sequence is TGTGCCAGCAGCTCCCGGGGTGGCACAGATACGCAGTATTTT. Translated, it gives CASSSRGGTDTQYF.